The next 5 T cell receptor beta chains were all read from a single sample in a study of beta chain features in type 1 diabetes (dated by TCRdb to 2016 to 2019). Study-wide conclusions, independent of this receptor: Type 1 diabetes patients showed a moderate but significant shortening of TCRB CDR3 length in all four CD4+ subsets.

Library construction relied on the immunoSEQ multiplex PCR assay. All of the isolated RNA was reverse transcribed with the High Capacity cDNA Reverse Transcription Kit, so expressed TCRB transcripts were sequenced. TCRdb took over this immuneACCESS table, retaining in-frame rearrangements with V and J assigned. Such tables are incomplete; in checked studies, under half of the missing clones stem from an unresolved V gene, and the remainder is unexplained. Recorded for this sample are 600,000 to 700,000 clones; around 15% of them occurred a single time. Less than 0.025% of the sample is taken by the ten largest. Their antigens are not known. Specimen: naive CD4+ T cells from blood. What this sample's cell subset or site label stands for: true naive CD4+ T cells. Receptors were obtained from a man aged 18-30 years with type 1 diabetes.

The genes are TRBV7-9 and TRBJ2-5; TRBD1 matches at 8 bases. Germline CDR1 is SEHNR and CDR2 is FQNEAQ (reference sequence). This CDR3 region has 16 residues. J lost 0 bases, V lost 1 base, and 4 bases had no gene match. Written as DNA, the CDR3 is TGTGCCAGCAGCTTAGTGGACAGGGCGTACCAAGAGACCCAGTACTTC. This sequence encodes CASSLVDRAYQETQYF. Combining the CDR3 with reference TRBV7-9 and TRBJ2-5 gives the whole variable domain DTGVSQNPRHKITKRGQNVTFRCDPISEHNRLYWYRQTLGQGPEFLTYFQNEAQLEKSRLLSDRFSAERPKGSFSTLEIQRTEQGDSAMYLCASSLVDRAYQETQYFGPGTRLLVL.

This clone was counted only a few times. The chain recombines TRBV6-1 with TRBJ2-6; D call uncertain. CDR1 is MNHNS, CDR2 SASEGT, per germline. CDR3 length equals 14 residues. V dropped 2 bases and J dropped 2 bases, with 4 bases sitting between them. CDR3 amino acids: CASSESPGANVLTF. CDR3 sequence (DNA): TGTGCCAGCAGTGAATCTCCTGGGGCCAACGTCCTGACTTTC.

The chain carries TRBV2 and TRBJ1-1; unclear D gene. Germline values: CDR1 SNHLY, CDR2 FYNNEI. The CDR3 is 10 amino acids. V lost 6 bases, J lost 7 bases, and 6 bases lay in between. For the CDR3, the DNA is TGTGCCAGCAGAGTCTTTGAAGCTTTCTTT. Its translation is CASRVFEAFF. Variable domain in full (rest from reference TRBV2 and TRBJ1-1): EPEVTQTPSHQVTQMGQEVILRCVPISNHLYFYWYRQILGQKVEFLVSFYNNEISEKSEIFDDQFSVERPDGSNFTLKIRSTKLEDSAMYFCASRVFEAFFGQGTRLTVV.

On this clone: One junction end disagrees with the germline gene, perhaps due to a read error. V and J are TRBV5-1 and TRBJ2-3; a possible D gene is TRBD2 (5 bases). The CDR3 consists of 15 residues. Germline assignment: CDR1 SGHRS and CDR2 YFSETQ. The chain's CDR3 is CASSLIGGSRDTQYF. CDR3 sequence (DNA): TGCGCCAGCAGCTTGATTGGAGGTAGCAGAGATACGCAGTATTTT.

The chain recombines TRBV9 with TRBJ1-1, with D hard to call. V lost 0 bases, J lost 1 base, and 10 bases lay in between. The CDR3 contains 15 residues. Germline CDR1 reads SGDLS; CDR2 reads YYNGEE. CDR3 protein: CASSVEVSPNTEAFF. The CDR3 DNA reads as TGTGCCAGCAGCGTAGAAGTGTCACCGAACACTGAAGCTTTCTTT.